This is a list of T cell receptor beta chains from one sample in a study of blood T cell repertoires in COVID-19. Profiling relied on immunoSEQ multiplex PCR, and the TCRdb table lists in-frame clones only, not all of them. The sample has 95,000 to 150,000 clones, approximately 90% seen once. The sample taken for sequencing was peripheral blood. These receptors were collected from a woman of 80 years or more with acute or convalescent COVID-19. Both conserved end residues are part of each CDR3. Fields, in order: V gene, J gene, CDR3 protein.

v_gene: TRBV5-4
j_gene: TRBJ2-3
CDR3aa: CASSFPSDTQYF

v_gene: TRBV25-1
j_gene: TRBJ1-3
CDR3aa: CASRGQVSGNTIYF

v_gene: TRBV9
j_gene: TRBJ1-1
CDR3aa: CASSRDTNTEAFF

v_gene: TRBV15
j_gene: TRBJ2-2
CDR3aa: CATSRVISRTGELFF

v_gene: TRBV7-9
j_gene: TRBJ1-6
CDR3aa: CASSSRDRNNSPLHF

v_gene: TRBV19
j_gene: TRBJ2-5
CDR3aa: CASSRDRASETQYF

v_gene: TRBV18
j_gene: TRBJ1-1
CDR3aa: CASSPRTGDLGAFF

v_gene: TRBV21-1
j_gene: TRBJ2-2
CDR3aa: CATRPDREMSNTGELFF

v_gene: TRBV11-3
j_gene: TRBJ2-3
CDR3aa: CASSIYPGGVDTQYF

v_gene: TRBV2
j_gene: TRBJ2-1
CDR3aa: CASIMTSGSRQFF

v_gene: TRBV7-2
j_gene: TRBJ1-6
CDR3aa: CASSLTGNRNSPLHF

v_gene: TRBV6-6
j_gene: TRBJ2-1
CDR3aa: CASSAFGAGGIGEQFF

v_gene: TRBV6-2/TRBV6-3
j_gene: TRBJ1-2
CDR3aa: CASSYSAGGGYGYTF

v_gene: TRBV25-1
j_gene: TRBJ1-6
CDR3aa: CASSGAGRTYNSPLHF

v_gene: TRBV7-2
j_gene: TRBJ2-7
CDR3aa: CASSSPTGHEQYF

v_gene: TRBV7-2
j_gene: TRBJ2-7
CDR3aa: CASSLGRQTYEQYF

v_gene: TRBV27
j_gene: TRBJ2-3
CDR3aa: CASSVQGATTDTQYF

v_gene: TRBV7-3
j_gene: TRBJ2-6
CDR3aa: CASSLTGTVLTSGANVLTF

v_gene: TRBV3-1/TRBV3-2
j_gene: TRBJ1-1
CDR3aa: CASSQVPNTEAFF

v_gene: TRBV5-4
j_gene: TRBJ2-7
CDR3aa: CASSFRQASSYEQYF

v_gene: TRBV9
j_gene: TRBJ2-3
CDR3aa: CASSVVPADTQYF

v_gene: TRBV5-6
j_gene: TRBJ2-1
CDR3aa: CASSELRSVHNEQFF

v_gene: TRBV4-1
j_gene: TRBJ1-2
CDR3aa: CASSQAQGTNYGYTF

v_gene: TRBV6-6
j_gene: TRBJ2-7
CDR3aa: CASSPGDYRVYEQYF

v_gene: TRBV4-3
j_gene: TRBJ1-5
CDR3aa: CASSQTGDQPQHF

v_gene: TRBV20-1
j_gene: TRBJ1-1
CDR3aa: CSAERATEAFF

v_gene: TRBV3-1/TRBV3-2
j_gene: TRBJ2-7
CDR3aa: CASSLDRREQYF

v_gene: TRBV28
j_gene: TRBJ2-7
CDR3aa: CASTPSGSVTYEQYF

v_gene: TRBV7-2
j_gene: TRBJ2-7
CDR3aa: CASSPQTGPYEQYF

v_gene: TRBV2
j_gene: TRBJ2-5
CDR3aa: CASRGDRGQETQYF

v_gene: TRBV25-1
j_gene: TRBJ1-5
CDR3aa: CASLNQPQHF

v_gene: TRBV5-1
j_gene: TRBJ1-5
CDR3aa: CASSPTGNQPQHF

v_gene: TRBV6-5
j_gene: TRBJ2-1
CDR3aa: CASERAGGYNEQFF

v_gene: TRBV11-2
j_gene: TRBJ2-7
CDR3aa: CASSLTLAGGPDEQYF

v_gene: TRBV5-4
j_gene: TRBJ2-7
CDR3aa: CASSPGSSGYEQYF

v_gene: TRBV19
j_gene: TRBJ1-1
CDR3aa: CASRNRGLSTEAFF

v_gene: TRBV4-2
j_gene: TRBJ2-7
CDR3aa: CASSQDNRGRYEQYF

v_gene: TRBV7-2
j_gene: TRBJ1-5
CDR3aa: CASSFTDYSNQPQHF

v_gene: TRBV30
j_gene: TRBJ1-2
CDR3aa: CAWSMGGRTYGYTF

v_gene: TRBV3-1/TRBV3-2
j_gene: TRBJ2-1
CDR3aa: CASSQRFEQFF

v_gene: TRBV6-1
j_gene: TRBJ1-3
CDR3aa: CASSELGTVGNTIYF

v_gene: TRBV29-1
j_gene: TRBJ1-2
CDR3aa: CSVTQGADLYGYTF

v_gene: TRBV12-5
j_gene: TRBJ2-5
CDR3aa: CASGTGSETQYF

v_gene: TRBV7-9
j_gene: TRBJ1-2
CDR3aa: CASSFSQGGYTF

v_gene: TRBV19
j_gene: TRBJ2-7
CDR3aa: CASSTGGYEQYF

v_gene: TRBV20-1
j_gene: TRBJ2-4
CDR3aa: CSASLPGYAKNIQYF

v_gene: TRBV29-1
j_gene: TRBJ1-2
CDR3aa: CSVEGIAGNYGYTF

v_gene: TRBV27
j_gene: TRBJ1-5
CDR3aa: CASSLYGGQGVRQPQHF